Below, 31 T cell receptor beta chains from the same sample are listed, as sequenced in a study of CD8 T cells in ankylosing spondylitis. Findings and limits, study-wide: Seemingly distinctive of ankylosing spondylitis blood was a TCR beta motif formed by eight highly homologous variants.

These receptors have no identified antigens. TCRdb fed the 5' RACE reads into MiXCR, producing one record per CDR3 protein. Here the sample spans 500,000 or so distinct CDR3 sequences, 5.3% being singletons. The sample was blood, either unsorted or a sorted T cell fraction (not recorded which). The source of these receptors is a male donor with ankylosing spondylitis.

The CDR3 bases are TGTGCCAGCAGCCAAGATCCTAGCCTGTACCAAGAGACCCAGTACTTC. Translating it yields CASSQDPSLYQETQYF. The chain combines TRBV14 with TRBJ2-5; D might be TRBD2 (5 bases). Trimming stripped 0 bases from V and 0 bases from J, with 11 bases between. There are 16 residues in the CDR3. In germline, CDR1 is SGHDN, CDR2 FVKESK.

This clonotype occurred once. This rearrangement joins TRBV28 to TRBJ2-3; 10 nucleotides match TRBD2. The CDR3 contains 15 residues. The J segment lost 6 bases and the V segment lost 6 bases, leaving 9 bases of the junction unmatched. CDR1 is MDHEN and CDR2 is SYDVKM in the germline V gene. CDR3 protein: CASSTGTSETDTQYF. CDR3 nucleotides: TGTGCCAGCAGCACTGGGACTAGCGAAACCGATACGCAGTATTTT.

In this sample, this clonotype turned up many times. The CDR3 is CATLPGTGLMTDTQYF. The CDR3 region has the DNA TGTGCCACCCTCCCGGGGACAGGGTTAATGACGGATACGCAGTATTTT. The chain combines TRBV15 with TRBJ2-3, with TRBD1 matching 9 bases. The germline V gene has CDR1 LNHNV and CDR2 YYDKDF (reference sequence). Germline trimming cut 8 bases from V and 6 bases from J; bases unmatched to any gene: 15. The CDR3 extends over 16 amino acids.

There are many counts of this clonotype. The V call is TRBV7-8, the J call TRBJ2-1, with D unclear. V was shortened by 1 base and J by 4 bases, with 11 bases between the two germline ends. CDR1 and CDR2 (germline): SGHVS, FQNEAQ. The CDR3 has 15 amino acids. CDR3 DNA sequence: TGTGCCAGCAGCTTAGAGCGAGGCACTTACAATGAGCAGTTCTTC. Its protein is CASSLERGTYNEQFF.

This clonotype was recorded many times. This chain connects TRBV20-1 to TRBJ1-5; 9 nucleotides match TRBD1. The V gene end was trimmed by 6 bases and the J gene end by 8 bases; junction bases not matched to a gene: 11. There are 14 residues in the CDR3. The germline V gene encodes CDR1 DFQATT and CDR2 SNEGSKA (reference sequence). The CDR3 is CSAPSGTGYKPQHF. CDR3 sequence (DNA): TGCAGTGCCCCCTCGGGGACAGGGTATAAGCCCCAGCATTTT.

At least ten counts were recorded for this clonotype. This rearrangement joins TRBV18 to TRBJ2-1, with 9 bases matching TRBD2. J lost 7 bases, V lost 8 bases, and 12 bases had no gene match. The CDR3 contains 15 residues. Germline V gene lookup returns CDR1 KGHSH and CDR2 LQKENI. CDR3 DNA sequence: TGTGCCAGCGACAGGAGCGGGAGGAGACCAAATGAGCAGTTCTTC. This sequence encodes CASDRSGRRPNEQFF. Full variable domain (rest looked up from reference TRBV18 and TRBJ2-1): NAGVMQNPRHLVRRRGQEARLRCSPMKGHSHVYWYRQLPEEGLKFMVYLQKENIIDESGMPKERFSAEFPKEGPSILRIQQVVRGDSAAYFCASDRSGRRPNEQFFGPGTRLTVL.

This clonotype has ten or more counts. This sequence joins TRBV6-5 and TRBJ2-5; maybe TRBD1 (5 bases). Trimming removed 2 bases from V and 5 bases from J, with 15 bases in between. Germline values: CDR1 MNHEY, CDR2 SVGAGI. The CDR3 is made up of 15 amino acids. The CDR3 reads CASSYLAGMRETQYF. The CDR3 nucleotides read TGTGCCAGCAGTTACCTGGCAGGGATGAGGGAGACCCAGTACTTC.

This clonotype was found a few times. J is TRBJ2-5 and V is TRBV7-3; 11 bases are a match to TRBD2. Trimming at V came to 3 bases and at J to 2 bases, leaving 2 bases not matched to a gene. Germline V CDR1 and CDR2: SGHTA, FQGTGA. The length of the CDR3 is 15 residues. The CDR3 here is CASSLTSGDQETQYF. DNA for the CDR3: TGTGCCAGCAGCTTGACTAGCGGGGATCAAGAGACCCAGTACTTC.

This clonotype was seen repeatedly, ten times or more. The chain recombines TRBV7-2 with TRBJ2-5, with TRBD1 matching 8 bases. The CDR3 consists of 14 residues. The germline CDR1 and CDR2 sequences are SGHTA and FQGNSA. V lost 4 bases and J lost 3; bases outside the gene matches: 4. The chain's CDR3 is CASSSNRGKETQYF. CDR3 in DNA: TGTGCCAGCAGCTCAAACAGGGGGAAAGAGACCCAGTACTTC.

This clonotype was detected only once. A much larger clone lies one base from this, so it may be a read error. The rearrangement uses TRBV6-1 and TRBJ1-6; TRBD1 might be the D (5 bases). The CDR3 runs 14 residues. Germline assignment: CDR1 MNHNS and CDR2 SASEGT. CDR3 region: CASRHRQYNSPPHF. Here the CDR3 DNA reads TGTGCCAGCAGGCATCGACAGTATAATTCACCCCCCCACTTT.

This clonotype was recorded at least ten times. The chain recombines TRBV29-1 with TRBJ2-5, with 9 bases lining up with TRBD2. This CDR3 has 14 residues. Trimming cost V 4 bases and J 1 base; bases outside gene matches: 4. Germline V gene data show CDR1 as SQVTM and CDR2 as ANQGSEA. The CDR3 protein is CSVAATSGQETQYF. The CDR3 coding sequence is TGCAGCGTTGCGGCGACTAGCGGCCAAGAGACCCAGTACTTC.

This clonotype was observed at least ten times. This chain connects TRBV6-5 to TRBJ1-1, with a tentative D call TRBD1 (5 bases). The germline V gene has CDR1 MNHEY and CDR2 SVGAGI. There are 15 residues in the CDR3. V lost 0 bases, J lost 3 bases, and 11 bases lay in between. CDR3 residues: CASSYSLTADTEAFF. In DNA form, the CDR3 reads TGTGCCAGCAGTTACTCGTTGACAGCCGACACTGAAGCTTTCTTT.

There are many counts of this clonotype. The rearrangement joins TRBV10-3 to TRBJ1-1, with D unresolved. Trimming took 2 bases from V and 2 from J, leaving 18 bases between them. The CDR3 is 17 amino acids. Germline CDR1 ENHRY, CDR2 SYGVKD. The chain's CDR3 is CAISEARRLLGNTEAFF. Here the CDR3 DNA reads TGTGCCATCAGTGAGGCCAGGCGGCTTTTGGGTAACACTGAAGCTTTCTTT.

This clonotype has a count of ten or more. V and J are TRBV7-9 and TRBJ2-2; TRBD1 matches 12 bases. J lost 5 bases, V lost 9 bases, and 4 bases had no gene match. The CDR3 runs to 14 residues. Germline assignment: CDR1 SEHNR and CDR2 FQNEAQ (reference sequence). CDR3 in DNA: TGTGCCAGACCGGGACAGGGGGCTACCGGGGAGCTGTTTTTT. This translates into CARPGQGATGELFF.

This clonotype was counted many times. The chain links TRBV7-8 to TRBJ1-5; possibly TRBD1 for D (6 bases). This CDR3 region has 12 residues. The V and J ends lost 3 bases and 13 bases respectively, with 13 bases between them. In germline, CDR1 is SGHVS, CDR2 FQNEAQ. The CDR3 here is CASSFGSGEQHF. CDR3 nucleotides: TGTGCCAGCAGCTTTGGATCAGGGGAACAGCATTTT.

This clonotype was picked up many times. The chain carries TRBV4-3 and TRBJ2-1; 10 bases map to TRBD2. Losses at the gene ends were 4 bases for V and 7 bases for J; bases not matched to a gene: 7. Germline V CDR1 and CDR2: LGHNA, YSLEER. The CDR3 has 15 amino acids. The CDR3 sequence: CASSPGPTSGNEQFF. CDR3 in DNA: TGCGCCAGCAGCCCAGGTCCGACTAGCGGGAATGAGCAGTTCTTC.

This clonotype showed up many times. The chain carries TRBV6-5 and TRBJ2-5; D is uncertain. The CDR3 is made up of 15 amino acids. Germline V gives CDR1 MNHEY, CDR2 SVGAGI. V was clipped by 2 bases and J by 5 bases, with 15 bases between them. DNA of the CDR3: TGTGCCAGCAGTTACCACAGAAAGGAGTCGGAGACCCAGTACTTC. Its protein product is CASSYHRKESETQYF.

This clonotype was recorded a few times. At one boundary the junction diverges from the germline segment, which might be a read error. This chain joins TRBV7-7 and TRBJ2-3; possible D gene TRBD1, 6 bases. The CDR3 has 16 amino acids. Germline V gene sequence: CDR1 SSHAT, CDR2 FNYEAQ (reference sequence). CDR3 sequence (DNA): TGTGCTAGCAGCCCCGGGACACCTGGGGGCACAGATACGCAGTATTTT. Translating gives CASSPGTPGGTDTQYF.

Ten or more counts support this clonotype. This chain connects TRBV7-9 to TRBJ2-4, with TRBD1 identical over 7 bases. Germline V gene data show CDR1 as SEHNR and CDR2 as FQNEAQ (reference sequence). The trim removed 5 bases at V and 3 bases at J, leaving 10 bases unmatched. CDR3 length: 16 amino acids. The CDR3 nucleotides are TGTGCCAGCAGCGCGAGACAGGGAGTGAGCAAAAACATTCAGTACTTC. Protein product: CASSARQGVSKNIQYF.

This clonotype was detected many times. The chain recombines TRBV12-3 or TRBV12-4 with TRBJ2-1; a weak D match, TRBD2 (6 bases). CDR3 size: 16 residues. Trimming removed 5 bases at V and 0 bases at J, with 14 bases between. The CDR3 DNA reads TGTGCCAGCAGTCCCAATGGAGCGGGCTCCTACAATGAGCAGTTCTTC. It codes for CASSPNGAGSYNEQFF.

This clonotype came up many times. The rearrangement uses TRBV20-1 and TRBJ2-4; D perhaps matches TRBD2 (6 bases). The length of the CDR3 is 14 residues. CDR1 DFQATT and CDR2 SNEGSKA come from the germline V gene (reference sequence). Trimming took 6 bases from V and 6 from J, leaving 18 bases between them. The CDR3 coding sequence is TGCAGTGCGGTACGGGGTGGCGGGGCAAACATTCAGTACTTC. Protein: CSAVRGGGANIQYF.

This clonotype appeared many times. The V and J genes are TRBV15 and TRBJ2-7; 7 bases fit TRBD1. Germline CDR1 and CDR2: LNHNV and YYDKDF (reference sequence). J was trimmed by 0 bases and V by 5 bases; bases with no gene match: 10. This CDR3 is built from 16 residues. CDR3 region: CATSRGQRYLSYEQYF. CDR3 nucleotides: TGTGCCACCAGCCGGGGACAGAGATACCTCTCCTACGAGCAGTACTTC.

This clonotype appeared a few times. CDR3 amino acids: CASSWHGWGTSGYEQYF. CDR3 nucleotide sequence: TGTGCCAGCAGCTGGCACGGATGGGGGACTAGCGGCTACGAGCAGTACTTC. This chain links TRBV7-2 with TRBJ2-7; 11 bases map to TRBD2. The J segment lost 3 bases and the V segment lost 4 bases, leaving 11 bases of the junction unmatched. The CDR3 is 17 amino acids. The germline CDR1 and CDR2 sequences are SGHTA and FQGNSA. The entire variable domain, with the rest obtained from reference TRBV7-2 and TRBJ2-7, is as follows: GAGVSQSPSNKVTEKGKDVELRCDPISGHTALYWYRQSLGQGLEFLIYFQGNSAPDKSGLPSDRFSAERTGGSVSTLTIQRTQQEDSAVYLCASSWHGWGTSGYEQYFGPGTRLTVT.

This chain uses TRBV2 with TRBJ1-5; 8 bases are shared with TRBD1. This CDR3 region has 16 residues. The V gene's germline CDR1 is SNHLY and CDR2 FYNNEI. Unmatched junction bases numbered 9, after V lost 6 bases and J lost 2 bases. The CDR3 nucleotides are TGTGCCAGCAGGGGGGACAGGACTGGGGGCAATCAGCCCCAGCATTTT. This encodes CASRGDRTGGNQPQHF. The full variable domain, rest sourced from reference TRBV2 and TRBJ1-5, is EPEVTQTPSHQVTQMGQEVILRCVPISNHLYFYWYRQILGQKVEFLVSFYNNEISEKSEIFDDQFSVERPDGSNFTLKIRSTKLEDSAMYFCASRGDRTGGNQPQHFGDGTRLSIL.

This clonotype was picked up many times. DNA of the CDR3: TGCAGTGCTCTGCGGGGGAACTACGAGCAGTACTTC. It codes for CSALRGNYEQYF. The chain employs TRBV20-1 and TRBJ2-7; TRBD2 aligns across 7 bases. With 5 bases clipped from V and 3 bases from J, the junction kept 4 bases outside the gene matches. CDR3 length: 12 amino acids. Germline CDR1 reads DFQATT; CDR2 reads SNEGSKA (reference sequence).

The chain employs TRBV27 and TRBJ2-5; 8 bases match TRBD2. V gave up 4 bases and J gave up 5 bases; unmatched junction bases: 12. The germline V gene encodes CDR1 MNHEY and CDR2 SMNVEV (reference sequence). The CDR3 sequence is 16 residues long. The CDR3 region is CASSSLSLAGPETQYF. CDR3 sequence (DNA): TGTGCCAGCAGTTCCTTGAGTCTAGCGGGCCCCGAGACCCAGTACTTC.

V is TRBV14 and J is TRBJ2-7; D may match TRBD1 or TRBD2 (5 bases each). This CDR3 is 14 amino acids long. CDR1 SGHDN and CDR2 FVKESK come from the germline V gene. Deletions cut 1 base from V and 6 bases from J, with 13 bases between. The CDR3 is CASSQAGLKGEQYF. For the CDR3, the DNA is TGTGCCAGCAGCCAAGCGGGGCTCAAGGGCGAGCAGTACTTC. Looking up the rest from reference TRBV14 and TRBJ2-7 gives the full variable domain: EAGVTQFPSHSVIEKGQTVTLRCDPISGHDNLYWYRRVMGKEIKFLLHFVKESKQDESGMPNNRFLAERTGGTYSTLKVQPAELEDSGVYFCASSQAGLKGEQYFGPGTRLTVT.

The sample holds many counts of this clonotype. The chain couples TRBV7-2 to TRBJ2-2; 9 bases map to TRBD1. V was clipped by 5 bases and J by 5 bases; unmatched bases: 9. Germline V gene lookup returns CDR1 SGHTA and CDR2 FQGNSA. The CDR3 runs to 16 residues. In DNA form, the CDR3 reads TGTGCCAGCAGCCAACACAGGGGGCGTCGGACCGGGGAGCTGTTTTTT. Residues: CASSQHRGRRTGELFF.

This clonotype was counted at least ten times. The CDR3 sequence: CSVGSGGNSPLHF. In DNA form, the CDR3 reads TGCAGCGTTGGTTCAGGGGGTAATTCACCCCTCCACTTT. The gene calls are TRBV29-1 and TRBJ1-6, with 7 bases matching TRBD1. The junction had 3 bases not matched to a gene; V was cut back by 4 bases and J by 6 bases. Germline assignment: CDR1 SQVTM and CDR2 ANQGSEA. The CDR3 runs 13 residues.

V and J are TRBV7-2 and TRBJ2-3, with D hard to call. Germline CDR1 reads SGHTA; CDR2 reads FQGNSA. V lost 2 bases and J 4 bases, leaving 16 bases between the germline ends. CDR3 size: 16 residues. The CDR3 reads CASSLYRPATADTQYF. The DNA for the CDR3 is TGTGCCAGCAGCTTATATCGGCCGGCTACGGCAGATACGCAGTATTTT.

This chain links TRBV7-3 with TRBJ1-2; 9 bases match TRBD1. The germline gives CDR1 SGHTA, CDR2 FQGTGA. Trimming cost V 5 bases and J 4 bases; bases outside gene matches: 8. The CDR3 runs to 15 residues. CDR3 sequence reads: CASSPGTGSSYGYTF. In nucleotides, the CDR3 is TGTGCCAGCAGCCCCGGGACAGGGAGTAGCTATGGCTACACCTTC.